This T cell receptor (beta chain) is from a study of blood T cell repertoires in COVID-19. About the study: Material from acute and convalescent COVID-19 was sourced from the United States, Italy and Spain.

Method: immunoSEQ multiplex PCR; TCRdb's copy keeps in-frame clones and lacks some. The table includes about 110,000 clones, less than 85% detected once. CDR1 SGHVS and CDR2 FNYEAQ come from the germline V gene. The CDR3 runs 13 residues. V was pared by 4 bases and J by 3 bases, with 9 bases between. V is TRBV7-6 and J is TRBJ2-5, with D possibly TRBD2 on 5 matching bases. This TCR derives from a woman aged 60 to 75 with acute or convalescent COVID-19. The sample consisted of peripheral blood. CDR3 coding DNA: TGTGCCAGCAGCTCGCTAGCCGAAGAGACCCAGTACTTC. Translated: CASSSLAEETQYF.